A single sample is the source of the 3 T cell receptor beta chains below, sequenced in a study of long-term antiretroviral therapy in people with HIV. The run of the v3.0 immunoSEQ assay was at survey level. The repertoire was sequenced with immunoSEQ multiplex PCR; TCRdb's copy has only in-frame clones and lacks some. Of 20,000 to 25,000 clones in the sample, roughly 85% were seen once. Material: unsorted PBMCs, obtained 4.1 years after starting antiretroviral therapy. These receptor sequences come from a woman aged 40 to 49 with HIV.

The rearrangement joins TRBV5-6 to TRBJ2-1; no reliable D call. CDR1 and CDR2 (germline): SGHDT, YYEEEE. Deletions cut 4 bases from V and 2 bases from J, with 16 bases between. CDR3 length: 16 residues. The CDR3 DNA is TGTGCCAGCAGCCTCGTGCTGGGTTCTACCTACAATGAGCAGTTCTTC. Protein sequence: CASSLVLGSTYNEQFF.

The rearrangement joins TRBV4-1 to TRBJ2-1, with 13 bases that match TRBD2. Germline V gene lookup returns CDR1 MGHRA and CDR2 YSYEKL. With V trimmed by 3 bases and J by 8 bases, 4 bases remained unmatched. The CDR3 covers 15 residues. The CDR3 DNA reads TGCGCCAGCAGCCACACTAGCGGGGGGGGCTATGAGCAGTTCTTC. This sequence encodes CASSHTSGGGYEQFF.

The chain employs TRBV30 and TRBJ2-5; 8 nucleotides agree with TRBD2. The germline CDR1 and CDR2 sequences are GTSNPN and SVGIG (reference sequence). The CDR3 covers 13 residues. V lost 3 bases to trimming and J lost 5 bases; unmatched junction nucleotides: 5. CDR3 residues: CAWSGGVRETQYF. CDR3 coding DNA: TGTGCCTGGAGCGGGGGGGTCCGTGAGACCCAGTACTTC.